What follows describes a single T cell receptor (beta chain). What this receptor recognizes is not known. No much larger clone exists at a distance of one base, and base qualities are not known. One collaborating source in Seattle enrolled patients while the patients were actively infected and followed the patients over time throughout the course of disease. The collaborating institutions used their own protocols to collect whole blood in K2EDTA tubes. For TCRbeta analysis, collaborator samples were shipped as frozen whole blood, as isolated PBMCs, or as DNA extracted from either sample type. The record originates from a study of blood T cell repertoires in COVID-19 (TCRdb year 2020). Regarding the complete study: The collaborator samples originated in the United States, Italy and Spain and spanned the acute and convalescent phases of COVID-19. The prospective study material was composed of cDNA or gDNA derived from T cells, B-cell-depleted T cells, or PBMCs. Deeply sampled blood TCRbeta repertoires from subjects exposed to, actively infected with, or recovered from COVID-19 were included in the dataset. The repertoires were made available in a free public database intended to serve as a resource for research on the immune response to SARS-CoV-2. The samples were drawn from two sources: the first 160 participants of the ongoing ImmuneRACE study, and 1,000 to 1,500 subjects contributed by 6 global collaborators. The sample metadata nearly always contained a de-identified subject ID, COVID-19 status, age in years and sex. Where HLA class I and class II types were available, the types were taken from metadata supplied by the sample provider, not from assay-based typing. The study at large found these results: How much clinical and demographic metadata was included differed by source and by participant, and the metadata was provided uncurated.

The immunoSEQ Assay, a bias-controlled multiplex PCR, was used to amplify TCRbeta CDR3 regions from genomic DNA. The paper's processing steps were these. Within the assay, amplification of reference gene primers was used to estimate how many nucleated cells each sample contained. To quantify the absolute abundance of each unique TCRbeta CDR3 rearrangement, sequence reads were collapsed and filtered. For each sample, productive Simpson clonality was calculated by taking the square root of Simpson's diversity index across productive rearrangements. In TCRdb, the immuneACCESS table is reduced to in-frame sequences with V and J assigned. These tables do not hold every clone; where another copy was compared, an unresolved V gene accounts for under half, and the others remain unexplained. The DNA gave D and trimming, while V, J and clone size come from that table. The sample table contains nearly 350,000 clones; only one count was recorded for about 90% of them. The ten largest account for nearly 6.5% of the sample.

The germline V gene provides CDR1 KGHDR and CDR2 SFDVKD. The CDR3 covers 15 residues, taking in both the cysteine and the phenylalanine. The CDR3 DNA has 45 bases and is translated from base 1. V and J are truncated by 4 bases and 0 bases respectively, leaving an intervening sequence of 11 bases. The chain links TRBV24-1 with TRBJ1-2, with no confident D gene call. The TCR comes from a woman between 45 and 60 years old with COVID-19, enrolled during active disease. Sequencing was performed on peripheral blood. The CDR3 has the sequence CATSDPGRPNYGYTF. DNA sequence: TGTGCCACCAGTGACCCCGGGAGACCTAACTATGGCTACACCTTC.